One T cell receptor beta chain is described in this entry. Its target is unknown. Scientists isolated CD4+ T cells after a roughly nine-day culture period ended. Every participant took two doses of the BNT162b2 or mRNA-1273 vaccine. A half-medium replacement with IL-2 medium was carried out on days 3 and 7. Data came from immunoSEQ multiplex PCR; TCRdb stores just in-frame clones and leaves some out. The sample has around 40,000 clones; around 70% are singletons. V dropped 5 bases and J dropped 5; count of bases not matched to a gene: 13. CDR1 is SGHVS and CDR2 is FQNEAQ in the germline V gene. This CDR3 is 19 amino acids long. The sample comes from a study of vaccination effects on CD4 cells after COVID-19. For the study at large: Post-vaccine specimens arrived a median 72 days past the second dose. Study results and caveats: Convalescent patients numbered few in the study; early post-infection timepoints were missing entirely.

Sequences were derived from CD4+ T cells from PBMCs cultured without peptide, sampled after COVID-19 vaccination. V gene TRBV7-8 combines with J gene TRBJ2-2, with 14 bases identical to TRBD2. The sequence came from a human donor who received a COVID-19 vaccine. CDR3 amino acids: CASSPTRGTSGSRTGELFF. As DNA, the CDR3 is TGTGCCAGCAGCCCCACCCGCGGGACTAGCGGGAGTAGGACCGGGGAGCTGTTTTTT.